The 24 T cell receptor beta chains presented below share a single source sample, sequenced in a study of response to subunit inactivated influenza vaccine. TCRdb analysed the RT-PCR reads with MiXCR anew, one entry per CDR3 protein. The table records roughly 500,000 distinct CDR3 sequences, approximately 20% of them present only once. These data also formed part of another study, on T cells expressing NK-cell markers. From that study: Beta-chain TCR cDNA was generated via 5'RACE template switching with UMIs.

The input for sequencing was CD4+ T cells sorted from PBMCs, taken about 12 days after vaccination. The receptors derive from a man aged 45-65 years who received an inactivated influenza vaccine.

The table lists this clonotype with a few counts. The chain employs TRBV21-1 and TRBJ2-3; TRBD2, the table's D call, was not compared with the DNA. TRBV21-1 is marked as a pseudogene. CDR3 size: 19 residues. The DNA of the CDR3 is TGTGCCAGCAGCCTCGGGAGGGCAGGGCAGCGTAGCAGCACAGATACGCAGTATTTT. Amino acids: CASSLGRAGQRSSTDTQYF.

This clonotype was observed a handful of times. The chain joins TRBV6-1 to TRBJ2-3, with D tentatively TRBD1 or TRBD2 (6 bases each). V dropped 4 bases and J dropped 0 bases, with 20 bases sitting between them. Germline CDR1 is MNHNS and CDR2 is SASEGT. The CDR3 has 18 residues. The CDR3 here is CASSALRRGHHSTDTQYF. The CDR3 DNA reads TGTGCCAGCAGTGCCCTCAGACGGGGGCACCATAGCACAGATACGCAGTATTTT.

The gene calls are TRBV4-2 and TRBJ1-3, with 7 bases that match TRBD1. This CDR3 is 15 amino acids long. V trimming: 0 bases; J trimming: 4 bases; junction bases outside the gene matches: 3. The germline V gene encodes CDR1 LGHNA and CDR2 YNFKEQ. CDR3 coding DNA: TGTGCCAGCAGCCAAGATACAGGGGCAGGAAACACCATATATTTT. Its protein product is CASSQDTGAGNTIYF.

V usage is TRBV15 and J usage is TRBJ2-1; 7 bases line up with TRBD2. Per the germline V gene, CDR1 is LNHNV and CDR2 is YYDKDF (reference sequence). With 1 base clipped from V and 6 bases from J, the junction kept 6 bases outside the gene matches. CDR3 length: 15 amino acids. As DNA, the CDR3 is TGTGCCACCAGCAGAGTTGGCGGGGGTCGCAATGAGCAGTTCTTC. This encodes CATSRVGGGRNEQFF.

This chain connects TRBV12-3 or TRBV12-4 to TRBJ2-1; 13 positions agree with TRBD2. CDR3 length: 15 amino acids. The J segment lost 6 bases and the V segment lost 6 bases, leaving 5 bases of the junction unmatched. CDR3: CASRGWTSGSNEQFF. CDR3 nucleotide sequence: TGTGCCAGCAGGGGTTGGACTAGCGGGAGCAATGAGCAGTTCTTC.

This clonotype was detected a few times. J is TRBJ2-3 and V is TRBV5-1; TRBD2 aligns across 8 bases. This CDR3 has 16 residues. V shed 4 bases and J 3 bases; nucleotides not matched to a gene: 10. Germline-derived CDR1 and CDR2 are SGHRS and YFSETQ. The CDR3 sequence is CASSVGNGGATDTQYF. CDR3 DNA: TGCGCCAGCAGCGTGGGAAACGGGGGGGCTACAGATACGCAGTATTTT.

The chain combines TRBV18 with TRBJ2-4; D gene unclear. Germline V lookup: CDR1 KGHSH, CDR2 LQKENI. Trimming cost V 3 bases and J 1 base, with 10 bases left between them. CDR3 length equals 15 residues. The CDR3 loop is CASSPGVTAKNIQYF. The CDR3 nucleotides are TGTGCCAGCTCACCTGGCGTTACGGCCAAAAACATTCAGTACTTC.

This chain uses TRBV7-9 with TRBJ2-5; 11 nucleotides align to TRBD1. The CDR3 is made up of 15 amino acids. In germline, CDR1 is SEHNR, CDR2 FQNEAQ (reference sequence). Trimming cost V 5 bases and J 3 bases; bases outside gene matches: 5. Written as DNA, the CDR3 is TGTGCCAGCAGCCGGGACAGGGGGATCGAAGAGACCCAGTACTTC. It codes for CASSRDRGIEETQYF.

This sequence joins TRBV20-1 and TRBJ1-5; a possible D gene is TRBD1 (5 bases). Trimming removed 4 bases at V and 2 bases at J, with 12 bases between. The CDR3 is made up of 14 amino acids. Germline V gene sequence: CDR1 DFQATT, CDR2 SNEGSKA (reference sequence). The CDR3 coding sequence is TGCAGTGCTACGGCGGGACGGGGCAATCAGCCCCAGCATTTT. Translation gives CSATAGRGNQPQHF.

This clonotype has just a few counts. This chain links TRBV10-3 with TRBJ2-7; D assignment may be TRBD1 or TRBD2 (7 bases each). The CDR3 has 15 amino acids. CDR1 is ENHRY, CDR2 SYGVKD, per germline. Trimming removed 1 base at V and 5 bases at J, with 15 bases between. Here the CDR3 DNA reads TGTGCCATCAGTGAGTGGGGGGGTCAGGGGGACGAGCAGTACTTC. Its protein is CAISEWGGQGDEQYF.

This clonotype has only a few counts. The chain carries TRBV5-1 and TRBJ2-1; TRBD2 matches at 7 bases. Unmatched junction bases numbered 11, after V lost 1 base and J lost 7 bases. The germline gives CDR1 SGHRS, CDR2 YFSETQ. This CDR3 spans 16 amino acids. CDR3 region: CASSLLQASGGNEQFF. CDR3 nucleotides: TGCGCCAGCAGCTTGCTGCAGGCTAGCGGAGGGAATGAGCAGTTCTTC.

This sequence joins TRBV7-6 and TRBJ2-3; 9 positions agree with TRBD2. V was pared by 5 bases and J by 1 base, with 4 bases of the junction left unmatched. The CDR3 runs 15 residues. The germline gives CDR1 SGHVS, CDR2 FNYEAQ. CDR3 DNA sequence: TGTGCCAGCAGCCCAGGACTAGCGCGCACAGATACGCAGTATTTT. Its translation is CASSPGLARTDTQYF.

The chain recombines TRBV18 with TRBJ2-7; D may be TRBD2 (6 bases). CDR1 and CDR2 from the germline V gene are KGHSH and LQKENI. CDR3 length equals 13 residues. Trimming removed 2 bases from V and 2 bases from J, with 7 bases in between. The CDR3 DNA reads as TGTGCCAGCTCACCATCGGGGGCCTACGAGCAGTACTTC. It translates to CASSPSGAYEQYF.

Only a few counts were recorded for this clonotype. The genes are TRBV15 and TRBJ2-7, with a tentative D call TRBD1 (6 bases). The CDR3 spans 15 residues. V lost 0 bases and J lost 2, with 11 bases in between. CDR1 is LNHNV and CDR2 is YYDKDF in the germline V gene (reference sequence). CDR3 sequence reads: CATSRENTGPYEQYF. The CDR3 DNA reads TGTGCCACCAGCAGAGAAAATACAGGGCCCTACGAGCAGTACTTC.

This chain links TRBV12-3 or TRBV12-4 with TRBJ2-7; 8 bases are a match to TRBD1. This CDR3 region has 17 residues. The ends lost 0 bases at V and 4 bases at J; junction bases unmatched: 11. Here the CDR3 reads CASSLASFLGTGYEQYF. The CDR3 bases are TGTGCCAGCAGTTTAGCCAGTTTTTTGGGGACAGGATACGAGCAGTACTTC.

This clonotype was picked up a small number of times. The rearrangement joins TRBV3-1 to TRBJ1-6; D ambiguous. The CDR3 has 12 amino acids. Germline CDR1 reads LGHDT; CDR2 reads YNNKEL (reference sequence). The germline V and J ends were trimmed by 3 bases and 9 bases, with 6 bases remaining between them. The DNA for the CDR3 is TGTGCCAGCAGCCACCATCTTTCACCCCTCCACTTT. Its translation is CASSHHLSPLHF.

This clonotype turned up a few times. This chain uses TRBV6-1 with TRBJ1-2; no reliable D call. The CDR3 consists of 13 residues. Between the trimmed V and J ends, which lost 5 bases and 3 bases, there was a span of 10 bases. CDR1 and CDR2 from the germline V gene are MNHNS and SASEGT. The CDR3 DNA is TGTGCCAGCAGTCCCGTCGTGGACTATGGCTACACCTTC. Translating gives CASSPVVDYGYTF.

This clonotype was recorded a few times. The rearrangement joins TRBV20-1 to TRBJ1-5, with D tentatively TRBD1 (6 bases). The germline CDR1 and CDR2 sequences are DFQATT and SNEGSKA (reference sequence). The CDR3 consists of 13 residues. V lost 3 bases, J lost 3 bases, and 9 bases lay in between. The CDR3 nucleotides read TGCAGTGCTAGGGGGGGCTTCAATCAGCCCCAGCATTTT. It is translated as CSARGGFNQPQHF.

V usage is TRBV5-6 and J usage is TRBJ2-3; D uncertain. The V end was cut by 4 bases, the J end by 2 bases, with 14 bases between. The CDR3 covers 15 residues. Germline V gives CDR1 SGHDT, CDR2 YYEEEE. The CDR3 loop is CASSALVGYTDTQYF. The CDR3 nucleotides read TGTGCCAGCAGCGCCCTGGTGGGCTACACAGATACGCAGTATTTT.

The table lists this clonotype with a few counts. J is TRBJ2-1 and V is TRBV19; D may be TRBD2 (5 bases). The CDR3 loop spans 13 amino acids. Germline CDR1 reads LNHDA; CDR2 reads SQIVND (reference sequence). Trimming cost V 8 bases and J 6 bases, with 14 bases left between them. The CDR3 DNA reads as TGTGCCAGTGTCACCCCCGGGGTCAATGAGCAGTTCTTC. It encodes CASVTPGVNEQFF.

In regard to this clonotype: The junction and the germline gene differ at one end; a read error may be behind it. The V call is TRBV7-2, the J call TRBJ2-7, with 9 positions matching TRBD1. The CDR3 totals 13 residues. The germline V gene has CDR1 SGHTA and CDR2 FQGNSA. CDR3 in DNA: TGTGCCAGCAGCTTAAAAACTGGGACAGGGCTTGAATTC. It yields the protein CASSLKTGTGLEF.

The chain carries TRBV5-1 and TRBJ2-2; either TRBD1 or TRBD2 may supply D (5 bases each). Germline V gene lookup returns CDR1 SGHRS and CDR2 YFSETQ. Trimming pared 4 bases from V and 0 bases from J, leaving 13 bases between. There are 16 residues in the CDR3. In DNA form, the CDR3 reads TGCGCCAGCAGCCACAGTAGGGGACCGAACACCGGGGAGCTGTTTTTT. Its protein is CASSHSRGPNTGELFF. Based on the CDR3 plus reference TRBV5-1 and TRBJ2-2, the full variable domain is KAGVTQTPRYLIKTRGQQVTLSCSPISGHRSVSWYQQTPGQGLQFLFEYFSETQRNKGNFPGRFSGRQFSNSRSEMNVSTLELGDSALYLCASSHSRGPNTGELFFGEGSRLTVL.

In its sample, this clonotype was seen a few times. CDR3 nucleotides: TGTGCCAGCAGCCTAAAGGCAGATACGCAGTATTTT. Its protein product is CASSLKADTQYF. This chain connects TRBV3-1 to TRBJ2-3, with D uncertain. Between the trimmed V and J ends, which lost 4 bases and 4 bases, there was a span of 6 bases. The CDR3 is made up of 12 amino acids. Per germline, CDR1 LGHDT and CDR2 YNNKEL (reference sequence).

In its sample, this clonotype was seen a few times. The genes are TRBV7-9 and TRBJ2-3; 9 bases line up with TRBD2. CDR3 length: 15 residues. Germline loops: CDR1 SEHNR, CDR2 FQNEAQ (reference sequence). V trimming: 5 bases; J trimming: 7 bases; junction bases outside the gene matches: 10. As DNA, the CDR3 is TGTGCCAGCAGCGGCGGACTAGCGACCGAACATACGCAGTATTTT. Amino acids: CASSGGLATEHTQYF.